Following are 12 T cell receptor beta chains from one sample sequenced in a study of identical twins. TCRdb processed the 5' RACE reads anew with MiXCR; each CDR3 protein has one entry. The table has some 660,000 distinct CDR3 sequences, roughly 8% seen once. These sequences were also reported in another study, on yellow fever vaccine responses in identical twins.

Input material: PBMCs. The receptors derive from a young woman in good health.

The chain carries TRBV7-2 and TRBJ2-3, with 10 bases fitting TRBD1. Germline assignment: CDR1 SGHTA and CDR2 FQGNSA. The ends lost 5 bases at V and 2 bases at J; junction bases unmatched: 10. CDR3 length equals 17 residues. The CDR3 DNA follows: TGTGCCAGCAGCAGTAATAGGGACAGGGGAAACACAGATACGCAGTATTTT. Its protein is CASSSNRDRGNTDTQYF.

This chain joins TRBV13 and TRBJ2-3; 7 nucleotides align to TRBD2. CDR1 is PRHDT, CDR2 FYEKMQ, per germline (reference sequence). The CDR3 is made up of 14 amino acids. Losses at the gene ends were 7 bases for V and 6 bases for J; bases not matched to a gene: 10. CDR3 residues: CASTEREFVDTQYF. The CDR3 bases are TGTGCCAGCACGGAGCGGGAATTCGTCGATACGCAGTATTTT.

This clonotype turned up a few times. The chain is built from TRBV7-9 and TRBJ2-7; TRBD1 is a possible D gene (5 bases). Trimming stripped 8 bases from V and 6 bases from J, with 14 bases between. Germline V gene sequence: CDR1 SEHNR, CDR2 FQNEAQ (reference sequence). The CDR3 totals 12 residues. DNA for the CDR3: TGTGCCAGCGGCCAGGGCCTTCTCGAGCAGTACTTC. Translated, it gives CASGQGLLEQYF.

This clonotype was seen a handful of times. The genes are TRBV27 and TRBJ2-7; D unresolved. Trimming stripped 0 bases from V and 6 bases from J, with 12 bases between. CDR1 is MNHEY, CDR2 SMNVEV, per germline (reference sequence). The CDR3 has 14 amino acids. CDR3 amino acids: CASSLSTPLSEQYF. The CDR3 region has the DNA TGTGCCAGCAGTTTATCTACCCCTCTCAGCGAGCAGTACTTC.

V and J are TRBV9 and TRBJ2-5; D possibly matches TRBD1 or TRBD2 (5 bases each). CDR3 size: 17 residues. The V end lost 4 bases, the J end lost 5 bases, and 24 bases lay between the germline ends. Germline V gene sequence: CDR1 SGDLS, CDR2 YYNGEE. The CDR3 nucleotides read TGTGCCAGCAGCCCCTTCAACTCCGGGGCCTTGGGGGAGACCCAGTACTTC. It yields the protein CASSPFNSGALGETQYF.

The chain is built from TRBV29-1 and TRBJ2-3; possibly TRBD1 or TRBD2 for D (6 bases each). Per germline, CDR1 SQVTM and CDR2 ANQGSEA. The CDR3 consists of 17 residues. Trimming removed 7 bases at V and 8 bases at J, with 31 bases between. The CDR3 nucleotides read TGCAGCGCGCGGGGCAGGGGCAAAGCTAGTCTTTTAGTTACGCAGTATTTT. It translates to CSARGRGKASLLVTQYF.

This clonotype was observed at least ten times. This chain joins TRBV4-3 and TRBJ2-7; unclear D gene. Trimming took off 0 bases at V and 0 bases at J, with 9 bases between the two ends. This CDR3 has 15 residues. Looked up from germline, CDR1 is LGHNA and CDR2 is YSLEER. In nucleotides, the CDR3 is TGCGCCAGCAGCCAAGATATGGCCTCCTCCTACGAGCAGTACTTC. The encoded protein is CASSQDMASSYEQYF.

In its sample, this clonotype was seen many times. The chain uses TRBV4-2 and TRBJ2-1, with D possibly TRBD2 on 5 matching bases. The germline gives CDR1 LGHNA, CDR2 YNFKEQ. Trimming removed 0 bases at V and 0 bases at J, with 21 bases between. The CDR3 contains 20 residues. CDR3 residues: CASSQEFRTSKTSSYNEQFF. Written as DNA, the CDR3 is TGTGCCAGCAGCCAAGAGTTTAGGACTTCAAAAACCTCCTCCTACAATGAGCAGTTCTTC.

This clonotype was counted between two and nine times. J is TRBJ2-1 and V is TRBV20-1; the D gene is possibly TRBD2 (5 bases). Germline assignment: CDR1 DFQATT and CDR2 SNEGSKA (reference sequence). The V end was cut by 3 bases, the J end by 10 bases, with 10 bases between. CDR3 size: 11 residues. The CDR3 DNA is TGCAGTGCTAGCCCCGACTACGAGCAGTTCTTC. It encodes CSASPDYEQFF.

For this clonotype: A much more abundant neighbour one base away suggests this may be a read error. The chain is built from TRBV2 and TRBJ2-3; 8 bases agree with TRBD2. V trimming: 4 bases; J trimming: 1 base; junction bases outside the gene matches: 4. The CDR3 runs to 15 residues. The V gene's germline CDR1 is SNHLY and CDR2 FYNNEI. CDR3 protein: CASSGASGCTDTQYF. The CDR3 DNA reads as TGTGCCAGCAGTGGGGCTAGCGGGTGCACAGATACGCAGTATTTT.

This clonotype occurred a few times. The gene calls are TRBV7-3 and TRBJ1-6; D is possibly TRBD1 (6 bases). Germline V lookup: CDR1 SGHTA, CDR2 FQGTGA. CDR3 length: 15 amino acids. The V and J ends lost 2 bases and 9 bases respectively, with 14 bases between them. CDR3 nucleotides: TGTGCCAGCAGCTTAGTGGGCAGGGGAGGTTCACCCCTCCACTTT. Translating gives CASSLVGRGGSPLHF.

This clonotype was detected only a few times. The V call is TRBV15, the J call TRBJ2-2; 10 positions agree with TRBD1. The CDR3 sequence is 14 residues long. Germline loops: CDR1 LNHNV, CDR2 YYDKDF (reference sequence). Germline trimming cut 6 bases from V and 7 bases from J; bases unmatched to any gene: 5. CDR3 loop: CATRLGQGIGELFF. The DNA for the CDR3 is TGTGCCACCAGATTGGGACAGGGGATCGGGGAGCTGTTTTTT. The variable domain in full, with the rest retrieved from reference TRBV15 and TRBJ2-2, is DAMVIQNPRYQVTQFGKPVTLSCSQTLNHNVMYWYQQKSSQAPKLLFHYYDKDFNNEADTPDNFQSRRPNTSFCFLDIRSPGLGDTAMYLCATRLGQGIGELFFGEGSRLTVL.